The present TCR beta chain was sequenced within a study of cytomegalovirus exposure and HLA in healthy donors. The PCR used 60 Vbeta and 13 Jbeta primers. The data were produced by immunoSEQ multiplex PCR, yet TCRdb's version contains in-frame clones alone and is incomplete. The table lists around 210,000 clones. In regard to this clone: Its antigen is undetermined.

The CDR3 length is 13 residues. V shed 7 bases, J shed 7 bases, and the junction held 5 bases outside the gene matches. Germline CDR1 LNHDA, CDR2 SQIVND (reference sequence). Whole-study results and caveats: Follow-up analysis later connected one missense variant in DCLRE1C with trimming of TCR beta V- and J-genes.

This receptor was obtained from a woman aged 25 to 39 in good health and CMV-seropositive. This chain links TRBV19 with TRBJ2-1; TRBD1 aligns across 9 bases. The sample consisted of PBMCs. CDR3 sequence: CASIGTGRNEQFF. CDR3 DNA sequence: TGTGCCAGTATCGGGACAGGGAGGAATGAGCAGTTCTTC. The variable domain in full, with the rest retrieved from reference TRBV19 and TRBJ2-1, is DGGITQSPKYLFRKEGQNVTLSCEQNLNHDAMYWYRQDPGQGLRLIYYSQIVNDFQKGDIAEGYSVSREKKESFPLTVTSAQKNPTAFYLCASIGTGRNEQFFGPGTRLTVL.